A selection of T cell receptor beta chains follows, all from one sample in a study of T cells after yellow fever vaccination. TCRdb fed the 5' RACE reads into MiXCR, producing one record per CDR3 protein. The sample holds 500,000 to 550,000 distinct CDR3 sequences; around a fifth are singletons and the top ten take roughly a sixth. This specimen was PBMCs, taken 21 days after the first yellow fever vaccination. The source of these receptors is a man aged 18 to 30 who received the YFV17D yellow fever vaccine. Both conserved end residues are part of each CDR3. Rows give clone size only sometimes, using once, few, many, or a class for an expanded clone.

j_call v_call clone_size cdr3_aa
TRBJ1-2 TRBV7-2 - CASSPQPYGYTF
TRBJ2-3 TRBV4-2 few CASSQDSSHRGPDTQYF
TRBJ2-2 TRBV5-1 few CASSLGVVDTGELFF
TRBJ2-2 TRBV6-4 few CASKGSTNTGELFF
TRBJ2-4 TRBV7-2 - CASSLEVALNIQYF
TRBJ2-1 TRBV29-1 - CSGQPGTYNEQFF
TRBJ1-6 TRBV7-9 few CASSPEQGGRSPLHF
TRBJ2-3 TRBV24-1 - CATSAGGGRIADTQYF
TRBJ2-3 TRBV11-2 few CASSLFLAGGPDTQYF
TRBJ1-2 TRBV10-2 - CASSEGGLGGDGYTF
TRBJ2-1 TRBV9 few CASTGDRGYGEQFF
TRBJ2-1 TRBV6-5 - CASSYGGRDEQFF
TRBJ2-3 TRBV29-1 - CSLGQGTDTQYF
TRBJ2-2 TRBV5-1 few CASSRAEYTGELFF
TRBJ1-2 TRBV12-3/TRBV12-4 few CASRQQGMDGYTF
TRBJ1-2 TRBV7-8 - CASSFGQARTYGYTF